This paragraph covers one T cell receptor beta chain sequence. The clone's antigen remains unknown. The record has no base qualities; no much larger clone is one base away. These data belong to a study of a mutant IDH1 vaccine in newly diagnosed glioma (dated by TCRdb to the early 2020s). Notes on the research overall: Of the 25 to 35 patients who were treated, about 60% were male and approximately 38% were female, and the mean age was approximately 40 years. Prior to enrollment, patients had been given standard therapy consisting of radiotherapy alone, temozolomide alone, or radiochemotherapy with temozolomide, with the combination given to most patients. Peripheral blood was drawn at six visits: V03 (baseline), V05, V07, V10, V12 and V13. Longitudinal TCRB deep sequencing was performed for 25 to 30 treated patients wherever samples were available for exploratory analyses. General findings and caveats noted by the study authors: Immune responses induced by the vaccine were seen in about 93% of patients across multiple MHC alleles. Availability determined which PBMC samples were chosen for TCRB deep sequencing. It was noted by the authors that analyses of patient blood samples could not be reproduced owing to sample limitations. Pseudoprogression appeared unrelated to alterations in the top peripheral T cell clonotypes detected by TCRB sequencing.

The protocol used for the library was the immunoSEQ multiplex PCR assay. The hsTCRB Kit was used according to the manufacturer's protocol to amplify rearranged TCR beta chain sequences. An Illumina MiSeq was used to sequence the TCRB libraries. From the authors' description of their analysis: The proprietary platform of the kit vendor was used for demultiplexing, trimming and gene mapping. Held by TCRdb, this immuneACCESS table contains in-frame sequences only and omits some clones. Under half of the omission traces to an unresolved V gene where checked; the cause of the rest is unknown. The D gene and trimming were derived from the DNA, and the V and J assignments and clone size from that table. A total of about 30,000 clones appear in this sample, about four fifths of them only once. Around 20% of the sample is in the top ten clones. Including the terminal cysteine and phenylalanine, the CDR3 comprises 15 residues. CDR3 DNA only is kept here, 45 bases in frame from base 1. For CDR1 and CDR2, the germline V gene lists SGHNT and YENEEA. The V end loses 4 bases and the J end loses 5 bases, and a stretch of 18 bases separates them.

The time point label of this sample denotes: baseline, week 1 (first vaccination visit). The treatment or condition label of this sample denotes: pre-vaccination baseline after standard-of-care therapy. Donors had newly diagnosed WHO grade 3 or 4 IDH1-mutant astrocytomas with loss of nuclear ATRX. The samples were drawn from NOA16, a multicentre, single-arm, open-label phase I trial in Germany that tested a mutant IDH1 peptide vaccine in humans for the first time. Visit V03 blood draws served as the baseline sample for immunogenicity testing. Genomic DNA for TCRB sequencing was isolated from EDTA blood with the DNeasy Blood and Tissue Kit.

The specimen was PBMCs, collected from a glioma patient treated with radiotherapy, temozolomide or both. Recombination connected TRBV11-3 to TRBJ2-7; TRBD1 might be the D gene, on 6 matching bases. The sequence was collected from a man aged 30 to 45 with glioma. This receptor carries the CDR3 CASSSREGQGNEQYF. Read as DNA, the sequence is TGTGCCAGCAGCTCCCGTGAAGGTCAGGGGAACGAGCAGTACTTC.